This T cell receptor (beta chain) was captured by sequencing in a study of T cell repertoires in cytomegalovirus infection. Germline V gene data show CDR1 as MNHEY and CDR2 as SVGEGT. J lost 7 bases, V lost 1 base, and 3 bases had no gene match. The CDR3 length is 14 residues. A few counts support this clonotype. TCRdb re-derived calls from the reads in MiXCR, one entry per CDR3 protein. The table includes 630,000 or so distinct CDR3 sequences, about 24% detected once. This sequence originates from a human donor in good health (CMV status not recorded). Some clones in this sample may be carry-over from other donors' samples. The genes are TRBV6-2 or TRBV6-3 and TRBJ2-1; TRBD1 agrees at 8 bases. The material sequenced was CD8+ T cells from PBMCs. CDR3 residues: CASSYWTGTNEQFF. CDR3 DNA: TGTGCCAGCAGTTACTGGACAGGGACTAATGAGCAGTTCTTC.